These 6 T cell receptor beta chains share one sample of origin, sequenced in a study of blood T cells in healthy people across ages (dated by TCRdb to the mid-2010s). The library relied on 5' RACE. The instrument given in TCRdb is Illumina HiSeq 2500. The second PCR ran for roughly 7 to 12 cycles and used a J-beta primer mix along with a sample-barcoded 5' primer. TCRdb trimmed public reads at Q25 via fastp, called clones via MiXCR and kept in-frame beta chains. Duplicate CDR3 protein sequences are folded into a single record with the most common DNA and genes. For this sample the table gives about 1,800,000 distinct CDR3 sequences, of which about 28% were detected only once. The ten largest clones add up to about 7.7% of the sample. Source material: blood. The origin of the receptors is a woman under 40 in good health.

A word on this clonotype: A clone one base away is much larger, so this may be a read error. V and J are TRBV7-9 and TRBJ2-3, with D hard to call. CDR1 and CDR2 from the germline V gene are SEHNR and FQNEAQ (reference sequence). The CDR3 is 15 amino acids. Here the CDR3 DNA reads TGTGCCGGCAGCTTAGTCCTAGAGGCGACAGATACGCAGTATTTT. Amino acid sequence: CAGSLVLEATDTQYF.

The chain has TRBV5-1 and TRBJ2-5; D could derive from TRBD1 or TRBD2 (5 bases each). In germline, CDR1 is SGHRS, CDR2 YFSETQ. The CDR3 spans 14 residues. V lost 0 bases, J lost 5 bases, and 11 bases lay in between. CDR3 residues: CASSLDGTTETQYF. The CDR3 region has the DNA TGCGCCAGCAGCTTGGACGGGACGACGGAGACCCAGTACTTC.

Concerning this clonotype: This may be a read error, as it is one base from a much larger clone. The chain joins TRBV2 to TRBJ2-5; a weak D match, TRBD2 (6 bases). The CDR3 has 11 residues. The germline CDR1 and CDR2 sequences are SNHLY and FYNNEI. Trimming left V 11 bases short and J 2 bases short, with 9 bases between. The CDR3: CAGGLQETQYF. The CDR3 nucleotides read TGTGCCGGGGGACTTCAAGAGACCCAGTACTTC.

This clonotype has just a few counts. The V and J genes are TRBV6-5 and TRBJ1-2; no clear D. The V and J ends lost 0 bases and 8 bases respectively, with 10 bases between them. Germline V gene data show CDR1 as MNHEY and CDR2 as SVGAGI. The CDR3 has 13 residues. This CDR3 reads CASSYSDRAGYTF. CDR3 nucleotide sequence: TGTGCCAGCAGTTACTCCGATAGGGCGGGCTACACCTTC.

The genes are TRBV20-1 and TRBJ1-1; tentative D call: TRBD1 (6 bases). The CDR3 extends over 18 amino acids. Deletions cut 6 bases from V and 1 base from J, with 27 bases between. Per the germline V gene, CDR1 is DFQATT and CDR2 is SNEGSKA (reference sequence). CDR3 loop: CSATPRYTGISPNTEAFF. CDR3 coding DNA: TGCAGTGCAACACCGAGATACACAGGGATCTCCCCGAACACTGAAGCTTTCTTT.

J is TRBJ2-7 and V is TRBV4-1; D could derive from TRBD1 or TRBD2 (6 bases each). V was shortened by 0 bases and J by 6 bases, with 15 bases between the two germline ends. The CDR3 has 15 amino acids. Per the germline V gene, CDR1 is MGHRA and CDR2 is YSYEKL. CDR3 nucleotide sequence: TGCGCCAGCAGCCAAGATCAACGCGGGACAACCGAGCAGTACTTC. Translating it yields CASSQDQRGTTEQYF.